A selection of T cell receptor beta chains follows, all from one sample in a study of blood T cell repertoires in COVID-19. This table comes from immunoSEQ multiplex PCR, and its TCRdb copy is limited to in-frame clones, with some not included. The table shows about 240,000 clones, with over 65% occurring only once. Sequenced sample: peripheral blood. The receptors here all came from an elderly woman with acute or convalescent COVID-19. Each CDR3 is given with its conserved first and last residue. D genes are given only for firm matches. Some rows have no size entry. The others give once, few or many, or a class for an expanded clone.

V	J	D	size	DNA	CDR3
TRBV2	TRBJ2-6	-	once	TGTGCCAGCAGAACTCAGGCTGGGGCCAACGTCCTGACTTTC	CASRTQAGANVLTF
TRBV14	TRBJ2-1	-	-	TGTGCCAGCAGCCCCCTGGACAGCAACTCCTACAATGAGCAGTTCTTC	CASSPLDSNSYNEQFF
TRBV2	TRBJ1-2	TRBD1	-	TGTGCCAGCAAAGAACAGGGGTCTCAGGATGGCTACACCTTC	CASKEQGSQDGYTF
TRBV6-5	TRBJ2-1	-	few	TGTGCCAGCAGTTCCTTCCTCGGCAATGAGCAGTTCTTC	CASSSFLGNEQFF
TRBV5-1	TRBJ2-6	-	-	TGCGCCAGCAGCCTGACAGCTGGGGCCAACGTCCTGACTTTC	CASSLTAGANVLTF
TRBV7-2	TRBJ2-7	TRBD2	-	TGTGCCAGCAGCTACAGGACTAGCGGGAGGGCCTACAGCTACGAGCAGTACTTC	CASSYRTSGRAYSYEQYF
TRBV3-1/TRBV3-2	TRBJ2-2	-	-	TGTGCCAGCAGCCCTTTCGGGGTGGGTACCGGGGAGCTGTTTTTT	CASSPFGVGTGELFF
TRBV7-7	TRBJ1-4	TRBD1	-	TGTGCCAGCAGCAGACGACAGGGTCCTAATGAAAAACTGTTTTTT	CASSRRQGPNEKLFF
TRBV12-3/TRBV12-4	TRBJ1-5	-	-	TGTGCCAGCAGTTTGACAGCTAATCAGCCCCAGCATTTT	CASSLTANQPQHF
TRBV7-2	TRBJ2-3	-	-	TGTGCCAGCAGCTTCGGGTTTTCAGATACGCAGTATTTT	CASSFGFSDTQYF
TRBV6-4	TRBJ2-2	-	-	TGTGCCAGCAGTTTACAGAGCACCGGGGAGCTGTTTTTT	CASSLQSTGELFF
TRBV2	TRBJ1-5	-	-	TGTGCCAGCAAACTCGACAGAAATCAGCCCCAGCATTTT	CASKLDRNQPQHF
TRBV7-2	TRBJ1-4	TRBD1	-	TGTGCCAGCAGCCAGGACAGGGGAAATGAAAAACTGTTTTTT	CASSQDRGNEKLFF
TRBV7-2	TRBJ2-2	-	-	TGTGCCAGTAGACTAGTTAACACCGGGGAGCTGTTTTTT	CASRLVNTGELFF
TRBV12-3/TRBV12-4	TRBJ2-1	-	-	TGTGCCAGCAGTTTAACTCGGGGAGAGCAGTTCTTC	CASSLTRGEQFF
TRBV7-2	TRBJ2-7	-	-	TGTGCCAGCAGCTTAGTCTCGGGGGATAGCGGCTACGAGCAGTACTTC	CASSLVSGDSGYEQYF
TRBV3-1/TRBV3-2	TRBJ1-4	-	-	TGTGCCAGCAGCCGACGGCAGAGGAATGAAAAACTGTTTTTT	CASSRRQRNEKLFF
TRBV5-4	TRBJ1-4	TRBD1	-	TGTGCCAGCAGCCCTGGGACAGGGTTTTCTGAGAAACTGTTTTTT	CASSPGTGFSEKLFF
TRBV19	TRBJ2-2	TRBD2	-	TGTGCCAGTAGTAGTCTAGCGGGGTTCACCGGGGAGCTGTTTTTT	CASSSLAGFTGELFF
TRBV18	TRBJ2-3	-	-	TGTGCCAGCTCACTCGAGCGGAGACGCACAGATACGCAGTATTTT	CASSLERRRTDTQYF
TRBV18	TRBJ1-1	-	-	TGTGCCAGCTCATTGCTAACTGAAGCTTTCTTT	CASSLLTEAFF
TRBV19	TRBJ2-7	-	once	TGTGCCAGTAGTATTGTCGCCAGGTCAGACTACGAGCAGTACTTC	CASSIVARSDYEQYF